Listed here are 22 T cell receptor beta chains from one sample, sequenced in a study of T cell changes during pregnancy in multiple sclerosis. Assay: immunoSEQ multiplex PCR; the TCRdb copy retains only in-frame clones and omits some. The table lists 45,000 to 55,000 clones, roughly 92% of them singletons. This material consisted of CD4+ T cells from peripheral blood mononuclear cells, taken in the second trimester of pregnancy. These receptors came from a female donor in good health, enrolled as a control in a pregnancy study.

This chain joins TRBV7-8 and TRBJ1-1, with D tentatively TRBD1 (6 bases). With 1 base removed from V and 1 base from J, the gap between germline ends came to 13 bases. Germline CDR1 reads SGHVS; CDR2 reads FQNEAQ. The CDR3 loop spans 16 amino acids. Here the CDR3 reads CASSLDRAVGNTEAFF. Written as DNA, the CDR3 is TGTGCCAGCAGCTTAGACAGGGCCGTTGGGAACACTGAAGCTTTCTTT. The full variable domain, rest sourced from reference TRBV7-8 and TRBJ1-1, is GAGVSQSPRYKVAKRGQDVALRCDPISGHVSLFWYQQALGQGPEFLTYFQNEAQLDKSGLPSDRFFAERPEGSVSTLKIQRTQQEDSAVYLCASSLDRAVGNTEAFFGQGTRLTVV.

V and J are TRBV11-1 and TRBJ2-3, with 9 bases matching TRBD2. The V and J ends lost 5 bases and 1 base, in that order; junction bases with no gene match: 1. From germline, CDR1 is SGHAT and CDR2 FQDESV (reference sequence). CDR3 length: 14 amino acids. The CDR3 spells CASSSGRRTDTQYF. CDR3 bases: TGTGCCAGCAGCAGCGGGAGGCGCACAGATACGCAGTATTTT.

This clone is a singleton in its sample. The chain joins TRBV2 to TRBJ2-1; perhaps TRBD2 as D (7 bases). From germline, CDR1 is SNHLY and CDR2 FYNNEI. The V gene lost 10 bases and the J gene lost 3 bases, with 19 bases spanning the gap. CDR3 length equals 15 residues. CDR3 sequence: CATRRNREGYNEQFF. CDR3 bases: TGTGCCACTCGCAGGAACAGGGAGGGCTACAATGAGCAGTTCTTC.

A note on this clone: Other DNA sequences in this specimen translate into the identical CDR3. V and J are TRBV15 and TRBJ1-1; TRBD1 aligns across 11 bases. This CDR3 is built from 15 residues. Per germline, CDR1 LNHNV and CDR2 YYDKDF (reference sequence). V gave up 1 base and J gave up 5 bases; unmatched junction bases: 3. The CDR3 loop is CATSRGGQGGTEAFF. DNA for the CDR3: TGTGCCACCAGCAGAGGGGGACAGGGGGGTACTGAAGCTTTCTTT.

The rearrangement links TRBV19 to TRBJ1-1, with D possibly TRBD1 on 6 matching bases. Trimming shortened V by 6 bases and J by 1 base, and 9 bases separated the two germline ends. The CDR3 consists of 13 residues. Germline V gives CDR1 LNHDA, CDR2 SQIVND (reference sequence). CDR3 in DNA: TGTGCCAGTAGCGACAGGCAGAACACTGAAGCTTTCTTT. Protein: CASSDRQNTEAFF.

The V call is TRBV15, the J call TRBJ2-6, with D hard to call. V lost 1 base to trimming and J lost 0 bases, with 10 bases between them. Germline CDR1 reads LNHNV; CDR2 reads YYDKDF (reference sequence). The CDR3 covers 17 residues. The CDR3 DNA reads as TGTGCCACCAGCAGAGGGCCCGTATTCTCTGGGGCCAACGTCCTGACTTTC. This sequence encodes CATSRGPVFSGANVLTF.

This clone came up once. This chain uses TRBV7-6 with TRBJ2-5, with 10 bases aligning to TRBD1. From germline, CDR1 is SGHVS and CDR2 FNYEAQ. The J segment lost 1 base and the V segment lost 4 bases, leaving 3 bases of the junction unmatched. The CDR3 loop spans 15 amino acids. The CDR3: CASSSRDRGQETQYF. In nucleotides, the CDR3 is TGTGCCAGCAGCTCCCGGGACAGGGGCCAAGAGACCCAGTACTTC.

Written as DNA, the CDR3 is TGTGCCAGCATCACACCCGGGGGAAACACCATATATTTT. This translates into CASITPGGNTIYF. This rearrangement joins TRBV6-6 to TRBJ1-3; D remains ambiguous. The CDR3 totals 13 residues. Trimming cost V 7 bases and J 4 bases, with 11 bases left between them. CDR1 and CDR2 from the germline V gene are MNHNY and SVGAGI (reference sequence).

J is TRBJ1-1 and V is TRBV27; 10 bases are shared with TRBD1. This CDR3 spans 13 amino acids. V was clipped by 6 bases and J by 4 bases; unmatched bases: 2. Germline CDR1 MNHEY, CDR2 SMNVEV (reference sequence). The chain's CDR3 is CASRGQGSTEAFF. In DNA, the CDR3 is TGTGCCAGCAGGGGACAGGGGAGCACTGAAGCTTTCTTT.

The gene calls are TRBV2 and TRBJ1-1, with 11 bases aligning to TRBD1. Per germline, CDR1 SNHLY and CDR2 FYNNEI. J was trimmed by 4 bases and V by 6 bases; bases with no gene match: 1. The CDR3 has 13 residues. The CDR3 region has the DNA TGTGCCAGCAGAGGGACAGGGGGCACTGAAGCTTTCTTT. This codes for CASRGTGGTEAFF.

The chain recombines TRBV6-1 with TRBJ2-5; D is possibly TRBD1 (6 bases). The J call may be mistaken, given a closer DNA end match to TRBJ2-7. From germline, CDR1 is MNHNS and CDR2 SASEGT. This CDR3 has 15 residues. CDR3: CASSDFALRGYEQYF. The CDR3 DNA sequence: TGTGCCAGCAGTGATTTCGCTCTGAGGGGGTACGAGCAGTACTTC.

This clone was seen a single time. J is TRBJ2-5 and V is TRBV25-1; 9 nucleotides align to TRBD1. The germline V gene encodes CDR1 MGHDK and CDR2 SYGVNS. The CDR3 extends over 14 amino acids. V trimming: 5 bases; J trimming: 5 bases; junction bases outside the gene matches: 6. This CDR3 is CASSNTGGGETQYF. The CDR3 DNA reads TGTGCCAGCAGTAATACAGGGGGCGGGGAGACCCAGTACTTC.

By share, this clone ranks as medium-sized. This sequence joins TRBV30 and TRBJ2-2, with 9 bases aligning to TRBD1. The CDR3 consists of 15 residues. The germline CDR1 and CDR2 sequences are GTSNPN and SVGIG (reference sequence). Trimming at V came to 0 bases and at J to 3 bases, leaving 2 bases not matched to a gene. CDR3 in DNA: TGTGCCTGGAGTGTACAGGGGGCGCACACCGGGGAGCTGTTTTTT. This translates into CAWSVQGAHTGELFF.

The chain is built from TRBV10-3 and TRBJ2-1; tentatively, D is TRBD2 (5 bases). Germline values: CDR1 ENHRY, CDR2 SYGVKD. The CDR3 runs to 15 residues. V lost 4 bases and J 0 bases, leaving 10 bases between the germline ends. The CDR3 DNA sequence: TGTGCCATCAGTGTCGACTATAGCTCCTACAATGAGCAGTTCTTC. Encoded protein: CAISVDYSSYNEQFF.

As regards this clone: The sample contains more than one DNA sequence encoding this CDR3. The chain recombines TRBV5-8 with TRBJ2-7; a weak D match, TRBD1 (5 bases). V gave up 1 base and J gave up 3 bases, with 5 bases separating them. Germline assignment: CDR1 SGHTS and CDR2 YDEGEE. CDR3 length equals 12 residues. DNA for the CDR3: TGTGCCAGCAGCTTGAGGGGCTACGAGCAGTACTTC. As protein: CASSLRGYEQYF.

The genes are TRBV28 and TRBJ1-2; D is possibly TRBD1 (5 bases). CDR3 size: 12 residues. Trimming took 11 bases from V and 7 from J, leaving 17 bases between them. The germline V gene encodes CDR1 MDHEN and CDR2 SYDVKM. This CDR3 reads CASRAPFFGYTF. The CDR3 coding sequence is TGTGCCTCCAGGGCACCTTTCTTTGGCTACACCTTC.

J is TRBJ2-7 and V is TRBV19, with 7 bases lining up with TRBD2. V shed 3 bases, J shed 2 bases, and the junction held 1 base outside the gene matches. CDR1 is LNHDA, CDR2 SQIVND, per germline (reference sequence). There are 13 residues in the CDR3. Written as DNA, the CDR3 is TGTGCCAGTAGTATCGGGAGGCCCTACGAGCAGTACTTC. It specifies CASSIGRPYEQYF.

This chain joins TRBV10-3 and TRBJ2-2, with 8 bases matching TRBD1. From germline, CDR1 is ENHRY and CDR2 SYGVKD. V dropped 10 bases and J dropped 5; count of bases not matched to a gene: 12. The CDR3 sequence is 15 residues long. CDR3: CATTDRGGKTGELFF. The DNA of the CDR3 is TGTGCCACCACCGACAGGGGCGGGAAAACCGGGGAGCTGTTTTTT.

The V call is TRBV19, the J call TRBJ2-2; the match to TRBD1 covers 8 bases. The CDR3 has 14 residues. The V gene's germline CDR1 is LNHDA and CDR2 SQIVND (reference sequence). V was clipped by 6 bases and J by 6 bases; unmatched bases: 6. CDR3 DNA sequence: TGTGCCAGTAGCGACAGGGGCCGGGCCGGGGAGCTGTTTTTT. Translating gives CASSDRGRAGELFF.

The chain carries TRBV2 and TRBJ1-5, with a weak D call TRBD1 (6 bases). The CDR3 has 13 residues. The germline V and J ends were trimmed by 3 bases and 7 bases, with 10 bases remaining between them. Germline V gene sequence: CDR1 SNHLY, CDR2 FYNNEI. CDR3 sequence: CASSEGARQPQHF. CDR3 sequence (DNA): TGTGCCAGCAGTGAGGGGGCGAGGCAGCCCCAGCATTTT. The variable domain in full, with the rest retrieved from reference TRBV2 and TRBJ1-5, is EPEVTQTPSHQVTQMGQEVILRCVPISNHLYFYWYRQILGQKVEFLVSFYNNEISEKSEIFDDQFSVERPDGSNFTLKIRSTKLEDSAMYFCASSEGARQPQHFGDGTRLSIL.

This CDR3 is CASIVRETQYF. CDR3 coding DNA: TGTGCCAGCATAGTGAGAGAGACCCAGTACTTC. The V gene is TRBV2, the J gene TRBJ2-5; D not resolved. Trimming removed 7 bases at V and 4 bases at J, with 7 bases between. From germline, CDR1 is SNHLY and CDR2 FYNNEI. The CDR3 sequence is 11 residues long.

The CDR3 DNA follows: TGTGCCAGCAGCCCGATAGCGGGACCGAGCTCCTACGAGCAGTACTTC. Translating it yields CASSPIAGPSSYEQYF. V and J are TRBV11-2 and TRBJ2-7; TRBD2 matches at 8 bases. The CDR3 contains 16 residues. V shed 5 bases, J shed 0 bases, and the junction held 9 bases outside the gene matches. From germline, CDR1 is SGHAT and CDR2 FQNNGV.